Below, 5 T cell receptor beta chains from the same sample are listed, as sequenced in a study of cytomegalovirus exposure and HLA in healthy donors. The study ran its PCR with 60 Vbeta and 13 Jbeta primers. Some clones are missing from TCRdb's copy, which holds only in-frame ones; the method was immunoSEQ multiplex PCR. The sample has 120,000 or so clones; about three quarters are singletons. Sequencing was carried out using PBMCs. These receptors were collected from a woman in her thirties or forties in good health and CMV-seropositive.

The chain uses TRBV15 and TRBJ2-3; tentatively, D is TRBD1 or TRBD2 (7 bases each). This CDR3 region has 15 residues. Between the trimmed V and J ends, which lost 5 bases and 5 bases, there was a span of 17 bases. Germline CDR1 is LNHNV and CDR2 is YYDKDF (reference sequence). DNA of the CDR3: TGTGCCACCAGCGGAGGGGGGGACAGAGAAGATACGCAGTATTTT. Translating gives CATSGGGDREDTQYF.

The V and J genes are TRBV6-5 and TRBJ1-6; D unresolved. The CDR3 spans 13 residues. Germline CDR1 and CDR2: MNHEY and SVGAGI. Trimming removed 3 bases from V and 7 bases from J, with 7 bases in between. The CDR3 sequence is CASSYLENSPLHF. In DNA form, the CDR3 reads TGTGCCAGCAGTTATTTGGAGAATTCACCCCTCCACTTT.

This rearrangement joins TRBV9 to TRBJ2-1; TRBD2 agrees at 9 bases. Germline V lookup: CDR1 SGDLS, CDR2 YYNGEE. The CDR3 sequence is 17 residues long. Trimming at V came to 4 bases and at J to 6 bases, leaving 14 bases not matched to a gene. The CDR3 nucleotides are TGTGCCAGCAGCCGGGGGCTAGCGGGGTCCACTCTCAATGAGCAGTTCTTC. Amino acids: CASSRGLAGSTLNEQFF.

This chain connects TRBV11-2 to TRBJ2-5; 7 bases agree with TRBD1. This CDR3 comprises 15 residues. Germline CDR1 reads SGHAT; CDR2 reads FQNNGV. The ends lost 1 base at V and 2 bases at J; junction bases unmatched: 4. CDR3: CASSLGGRGQETQYF. The CDR3 DNA sequence: TGTGCCAGCAGCTTAGGGGGCAGGGGGCAAGAGACCCAGTACTTC.

In this sample, this clone turned up once. This rearrangement joins TRBV19 to TRBJ1-2; 10 bases line up with TRBD1. This CDR3 spans 14 amino acids. Looked up from germline, CDR1 is LNHDA and CDR2 is SQIVND (reference sequence). The J segment lost 0 bases and the V segment lost 7 bases, leaving 2 bases of the junction unmatched. CDR3 region: CASTGQGANYGYTF. The CDR3 DNA reads TGTGCCAGTACCGGACAGGGGGCTAACTATGGCTACACCTTC.